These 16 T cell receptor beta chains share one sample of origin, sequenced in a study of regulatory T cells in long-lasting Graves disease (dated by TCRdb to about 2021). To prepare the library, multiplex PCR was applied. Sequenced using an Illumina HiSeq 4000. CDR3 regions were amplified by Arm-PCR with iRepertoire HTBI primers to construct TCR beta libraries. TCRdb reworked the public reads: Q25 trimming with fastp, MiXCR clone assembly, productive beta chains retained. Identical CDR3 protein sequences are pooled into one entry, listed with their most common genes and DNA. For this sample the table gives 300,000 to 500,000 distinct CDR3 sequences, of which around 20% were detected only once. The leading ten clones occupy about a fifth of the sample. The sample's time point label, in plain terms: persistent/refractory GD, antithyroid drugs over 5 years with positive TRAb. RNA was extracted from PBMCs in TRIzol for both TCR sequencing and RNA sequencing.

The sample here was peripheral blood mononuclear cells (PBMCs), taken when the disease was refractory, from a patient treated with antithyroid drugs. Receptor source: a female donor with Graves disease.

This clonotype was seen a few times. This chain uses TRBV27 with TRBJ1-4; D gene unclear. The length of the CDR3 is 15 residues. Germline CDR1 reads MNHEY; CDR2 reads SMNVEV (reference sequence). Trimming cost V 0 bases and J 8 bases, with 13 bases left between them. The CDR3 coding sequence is TGTGCCAGCAGTTTATCAAGGGCTAGGAGGGAAAAACTGTTTTTT. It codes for CASSLSRARREKLFF.

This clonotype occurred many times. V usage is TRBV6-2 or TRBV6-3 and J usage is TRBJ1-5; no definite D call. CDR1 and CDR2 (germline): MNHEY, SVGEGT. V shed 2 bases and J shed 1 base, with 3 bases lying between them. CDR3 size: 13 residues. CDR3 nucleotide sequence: TGTGCCAGCAGTTACCCCAGCAATCAGCCCCAGCATTTT. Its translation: CASSYPSNQPQHF.

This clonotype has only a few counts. DNA for the CDR3: TGTGCCAGCAGCTGGGGGGACTATCAAGAGACCCAGTACTTC. It encodes CASSWGDYQETQYF. This chain connects TRBV7-2 to TRBJ2-5; 7 nucleotides align to TRBD2. J gave up 2 bases and V 4 bases, and 4 bases lay outside the gene matches. The germline gives CDR1 SGHTA, CDR2 FQGNSA. The CDR3 totals 14 residues.

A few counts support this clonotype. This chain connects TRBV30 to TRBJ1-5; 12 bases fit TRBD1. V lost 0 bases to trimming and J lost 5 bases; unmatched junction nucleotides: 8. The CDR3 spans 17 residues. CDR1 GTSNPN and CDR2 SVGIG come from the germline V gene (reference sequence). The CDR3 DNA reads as TGTGCCTGGAGTGTGGGACAGGGGGCAAAAGGGTATCAGCCCCAGCATTTT. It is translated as CAWSVGQGAKGYQPQHF. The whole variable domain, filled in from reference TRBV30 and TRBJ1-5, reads SQTIHQWPATLVQPVGSPLSLECTVEGTSNPNLYWYRQAAGRGLQLLFYSVGIGQISSEVPQNLSASRPQDRQFILSSKKLLLSDSGFYLCAWSVGQGAKGYQPQHFGDGTRLSIL.

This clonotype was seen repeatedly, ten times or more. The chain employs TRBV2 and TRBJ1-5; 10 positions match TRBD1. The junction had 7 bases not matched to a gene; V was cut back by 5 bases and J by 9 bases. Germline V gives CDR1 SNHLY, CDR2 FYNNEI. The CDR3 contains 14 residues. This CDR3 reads CASSPGTGEGPQHF. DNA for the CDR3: TGTGCCAGCAGTCCCGGGACAGGGGAGGGGCCCCAGCATTTT.

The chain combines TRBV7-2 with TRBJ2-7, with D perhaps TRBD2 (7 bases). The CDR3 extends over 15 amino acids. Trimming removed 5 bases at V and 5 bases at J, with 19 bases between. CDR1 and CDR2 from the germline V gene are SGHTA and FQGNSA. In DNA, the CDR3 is TGTGCCAGCAGCCAAGGGGGGGGCAACTTCCACGAGCAGTACTTC. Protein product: CASSQGGGNFHEQYF. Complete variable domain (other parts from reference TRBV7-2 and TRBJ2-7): GAGVSQSPSNKVTEKGKDVELRCDPISGHTALYWYRQSLGQGLEFLIYFQGNSAPDKSGLPSDRFSAERTGGSVSTLTIQRTQQEDSAVYLCASSQGGGNFHEQYFGPGTRLTVT.

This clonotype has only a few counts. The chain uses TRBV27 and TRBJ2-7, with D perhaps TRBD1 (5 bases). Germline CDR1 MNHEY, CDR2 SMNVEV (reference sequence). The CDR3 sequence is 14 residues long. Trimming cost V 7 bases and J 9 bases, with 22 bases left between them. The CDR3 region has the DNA TGTGCCAGCACCCTAGGGGAACACAAAGGCGGGCAGTACTTC. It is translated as CASTLGEHKGGQYF.

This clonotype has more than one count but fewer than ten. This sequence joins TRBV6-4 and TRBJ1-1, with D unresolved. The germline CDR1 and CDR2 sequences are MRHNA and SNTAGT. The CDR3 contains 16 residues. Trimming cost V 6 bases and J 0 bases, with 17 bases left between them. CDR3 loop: CASSPTNGRLNTEAFF. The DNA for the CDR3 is TGTGCCAGCAGCCCAACGAATGGACGGTTGAACACTGAAGCTTTCTTT.

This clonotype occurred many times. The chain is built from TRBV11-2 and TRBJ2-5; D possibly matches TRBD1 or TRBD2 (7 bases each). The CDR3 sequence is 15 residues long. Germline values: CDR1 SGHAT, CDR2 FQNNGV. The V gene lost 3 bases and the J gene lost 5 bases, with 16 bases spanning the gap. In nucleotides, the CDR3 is TGTGCCAGCAGCTTCGTCCGCCAGGGGGGGGAGACCCAGTACTTC. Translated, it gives CASSFVRQGGETQYF.

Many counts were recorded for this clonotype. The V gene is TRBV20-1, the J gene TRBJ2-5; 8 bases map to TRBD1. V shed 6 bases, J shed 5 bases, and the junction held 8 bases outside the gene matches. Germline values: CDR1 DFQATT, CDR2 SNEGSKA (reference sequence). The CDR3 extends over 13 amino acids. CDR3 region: CSAGTGPRETQYF. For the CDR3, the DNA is TGCAGTGCCGGGACAGGCCCGCGCGAGACCCAGTACTTC.

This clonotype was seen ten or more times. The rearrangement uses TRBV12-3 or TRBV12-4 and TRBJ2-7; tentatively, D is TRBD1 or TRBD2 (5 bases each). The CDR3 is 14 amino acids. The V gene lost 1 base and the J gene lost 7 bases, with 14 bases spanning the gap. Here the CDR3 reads CASSLGDGFLEQYF. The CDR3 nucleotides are TGTGCCAGCAGTTTAGGGGACGGATTTCTGGAGCAGTACTTC.

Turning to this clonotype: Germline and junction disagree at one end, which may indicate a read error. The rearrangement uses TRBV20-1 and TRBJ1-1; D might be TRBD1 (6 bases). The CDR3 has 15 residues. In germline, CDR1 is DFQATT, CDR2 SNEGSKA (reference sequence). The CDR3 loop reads CSARGDTHRNTEALF. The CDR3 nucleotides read TGCAGTGCTCGTGGGGACACCCACAGGAACACTGAAGCTCTCTTT.

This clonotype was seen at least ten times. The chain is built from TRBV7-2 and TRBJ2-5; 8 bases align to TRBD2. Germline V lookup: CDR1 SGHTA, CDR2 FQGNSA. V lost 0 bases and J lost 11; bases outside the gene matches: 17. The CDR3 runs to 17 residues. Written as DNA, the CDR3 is TGTGCCAGCAGCTTAGCCCTCGGGACTAGTACCAAGAGGCGACAGTACTTC. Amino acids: CASSLALGTSTKRRQYF.

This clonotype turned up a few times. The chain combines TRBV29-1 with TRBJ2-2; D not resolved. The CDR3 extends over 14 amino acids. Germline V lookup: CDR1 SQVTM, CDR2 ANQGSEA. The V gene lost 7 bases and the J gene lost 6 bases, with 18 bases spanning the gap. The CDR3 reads CSATDQPGAGELFF. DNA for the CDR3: TGCAGCGCCACGGACCAGCCCGGAGCCGGGGAGCTGTTTTTT.

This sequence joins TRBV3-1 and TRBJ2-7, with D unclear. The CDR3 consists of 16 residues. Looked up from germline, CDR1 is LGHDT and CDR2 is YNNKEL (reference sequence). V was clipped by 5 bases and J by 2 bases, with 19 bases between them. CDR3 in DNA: TGTGCCAGCAGCACGTCGTATCTGGGGTTCCCCTACGAGCAGTACTTC. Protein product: CASSTSYLGFPYEQYF.

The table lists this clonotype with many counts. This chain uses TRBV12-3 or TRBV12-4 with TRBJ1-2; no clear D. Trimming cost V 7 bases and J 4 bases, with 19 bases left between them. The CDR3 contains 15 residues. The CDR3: CASISGGEDGYGYTF. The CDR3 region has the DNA TGTGCCAGCATCTCCGGTGGGGAGGACGGCTATGGCTACACCTTC.